Below, one T cell receptor beta chain is given with its context. This sample stems from a study of blood T cell repertoires in COVID-19. Trimming cost V 2 bases and J 5 bases; bases outside gene matches: 10. The CDR3 has 19 residues. CDR1 MNHEY and CDR2 SMNVEV come from the germline V gene (reference sequence). Some clones are missing from TCRdb's copy, which holds only in-frame ones; the method was immunoSEQ multiplex PCR. The sample includes 160,000 or so clones, 82% seen only once; the top ten take 15% to 20%. Symptom resolution, clearance, or two negative PCRs marked donors in Cohort 3 as recovered.

Sequenced material: PBMCs or T cells enriched from blood (not recorded which). The J gene is TRBJ2-1, the V gene TRBV27; 15 bases match TRBD2. The receptor's source is a man aged 55 to 69 who had recovered from COVID-19. The chain's CDR3 is CASSLLGLAGGPEDNEQFF. The CDR3 DNA reads as TGTGCCAGCAGTTTACTTGGACTAGCGGGAGGGCCCGAAGACAATGAGCAGTTCTTC.